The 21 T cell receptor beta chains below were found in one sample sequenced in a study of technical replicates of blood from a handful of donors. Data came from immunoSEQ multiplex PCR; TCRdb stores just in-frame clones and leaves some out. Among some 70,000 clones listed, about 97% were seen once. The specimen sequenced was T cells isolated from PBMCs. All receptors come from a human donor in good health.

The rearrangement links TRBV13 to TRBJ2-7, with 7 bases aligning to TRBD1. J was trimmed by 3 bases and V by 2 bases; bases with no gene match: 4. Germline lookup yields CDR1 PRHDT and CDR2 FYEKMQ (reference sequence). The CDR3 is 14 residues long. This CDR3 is CASSLSPGGYEQYF. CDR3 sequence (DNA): TGTGCCAGCAGCTTATCTCCAGGGGGCTACGAGCAGTACTTC.

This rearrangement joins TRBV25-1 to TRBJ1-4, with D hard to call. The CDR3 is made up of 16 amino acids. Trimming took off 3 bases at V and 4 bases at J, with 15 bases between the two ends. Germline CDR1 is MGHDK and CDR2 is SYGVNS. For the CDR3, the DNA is TGTGCCAGCAGTGACGGAAGCGATTACATTAATGAAAAACTGTTTTTT. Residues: CASSDGSDYINEKLFF.

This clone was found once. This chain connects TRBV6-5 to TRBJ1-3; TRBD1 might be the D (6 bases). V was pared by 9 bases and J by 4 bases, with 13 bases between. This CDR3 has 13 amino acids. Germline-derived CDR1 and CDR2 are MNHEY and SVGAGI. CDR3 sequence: CASSRDIGNTIYF. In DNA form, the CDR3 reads TGTGCCAGTTCAAGGGACATCGGAAACACCATATATTTT.

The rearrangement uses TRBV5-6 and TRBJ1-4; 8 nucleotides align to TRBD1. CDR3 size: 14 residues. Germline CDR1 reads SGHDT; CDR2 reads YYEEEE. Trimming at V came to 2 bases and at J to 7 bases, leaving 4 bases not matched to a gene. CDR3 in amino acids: CASSLQGESEKLFF. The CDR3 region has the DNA TGTGCCAGCAGCTTACAGGGGGAGAGTGAAAAACTGTTTTTT.

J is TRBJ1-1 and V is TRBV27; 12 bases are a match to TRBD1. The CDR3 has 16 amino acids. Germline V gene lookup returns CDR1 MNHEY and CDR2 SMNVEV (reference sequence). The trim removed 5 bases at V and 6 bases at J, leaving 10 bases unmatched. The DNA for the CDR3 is TGTGCCAGCAGTCCCGTTATACGGGACAGGGGGCCTGAAGCTTTCTTT. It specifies CASSPVIRDRGPEAFF.

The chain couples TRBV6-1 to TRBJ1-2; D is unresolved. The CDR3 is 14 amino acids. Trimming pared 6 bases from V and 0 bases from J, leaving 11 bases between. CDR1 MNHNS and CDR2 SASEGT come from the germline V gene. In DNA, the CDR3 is TGTGCCAGCAGAGTAGGACTATCTAACTATGGCTACACCTTC. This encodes CASRVGLSNYGYTF.

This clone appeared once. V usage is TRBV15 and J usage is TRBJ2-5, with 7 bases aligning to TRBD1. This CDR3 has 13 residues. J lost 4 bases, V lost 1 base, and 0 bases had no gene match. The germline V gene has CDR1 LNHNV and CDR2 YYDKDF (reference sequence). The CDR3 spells CATSRGDRETQYF. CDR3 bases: TGTGCCACCAGCAGAGGGGACAGAGAGACCCAGTACTTC.

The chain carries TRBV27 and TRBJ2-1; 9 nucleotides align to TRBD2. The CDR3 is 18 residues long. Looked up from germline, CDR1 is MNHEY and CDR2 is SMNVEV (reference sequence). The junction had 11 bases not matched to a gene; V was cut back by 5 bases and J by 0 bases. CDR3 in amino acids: CASSLTSGPLSSYNEQFF. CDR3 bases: TGTGCCAGCAGTCTGACTAGCGGTCCATTGAGCTCCTACAATGAGCAGTTCTTC.

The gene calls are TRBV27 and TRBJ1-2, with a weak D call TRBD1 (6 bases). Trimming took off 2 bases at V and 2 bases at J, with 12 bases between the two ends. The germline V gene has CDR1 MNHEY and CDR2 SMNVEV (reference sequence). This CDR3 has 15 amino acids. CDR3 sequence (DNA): TGTGCCAGCAGTTTAACCCGAACAGGGAACTATGGCTACACCTTC. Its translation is CASSLTRTGNYGYTF.

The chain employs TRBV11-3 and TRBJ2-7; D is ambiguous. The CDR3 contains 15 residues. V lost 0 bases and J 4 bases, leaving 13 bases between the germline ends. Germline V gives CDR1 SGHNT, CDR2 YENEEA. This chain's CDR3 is CASSLDLSTDYEQYF. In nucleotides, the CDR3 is TGTGCCAGCAGCTTAGACCTTTCTACAGATTACGAGCAGTACTTC.

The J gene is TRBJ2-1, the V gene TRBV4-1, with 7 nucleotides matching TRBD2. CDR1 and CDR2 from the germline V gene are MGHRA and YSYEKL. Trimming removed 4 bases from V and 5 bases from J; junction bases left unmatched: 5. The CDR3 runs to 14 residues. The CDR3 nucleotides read TGCGCCAGCAGCCGGGACTACTTAAACAATGAGCAGTTCTTC. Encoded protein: CASSRDYLNNEQFF.

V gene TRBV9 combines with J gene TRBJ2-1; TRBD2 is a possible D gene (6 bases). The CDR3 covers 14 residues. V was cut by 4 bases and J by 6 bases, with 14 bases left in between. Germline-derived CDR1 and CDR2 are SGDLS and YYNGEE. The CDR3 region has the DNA TGTGCCAGCAGCACTACCGGGAGTTTCAATGAGCAGTTCTTC. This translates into CASSTTGSFNEQFF.

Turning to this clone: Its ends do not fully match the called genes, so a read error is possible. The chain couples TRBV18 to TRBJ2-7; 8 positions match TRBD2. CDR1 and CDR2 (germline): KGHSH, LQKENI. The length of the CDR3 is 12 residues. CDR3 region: CASSPGTSERHF. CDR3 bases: TGTGCCAGCTCACCAGGGACTAGTGAGCGGCACTTC. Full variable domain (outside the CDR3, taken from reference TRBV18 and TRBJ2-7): NAGVMQNPRHLVRRRGQEARLRCSPMKGHSHVYWYRQLPEEGLKFMVYLQKENIIDESGMPKERFSAEFPKEGPSILRIQQVVRGDSAAYFCASSPGTSERHFGPGTRLTVT.

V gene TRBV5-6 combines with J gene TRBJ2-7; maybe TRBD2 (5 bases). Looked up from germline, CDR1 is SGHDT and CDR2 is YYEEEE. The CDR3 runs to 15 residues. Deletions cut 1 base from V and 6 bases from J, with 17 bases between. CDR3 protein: CASSLIGLGLLEQYF. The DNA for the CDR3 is TGTGCCAGCAGCTTGATAGGACTTGGACTTCTCGAGCAGTACTTC.

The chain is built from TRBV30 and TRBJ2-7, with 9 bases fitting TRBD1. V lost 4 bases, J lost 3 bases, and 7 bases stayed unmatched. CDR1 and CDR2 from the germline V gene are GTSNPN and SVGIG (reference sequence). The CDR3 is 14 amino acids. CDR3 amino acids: CAWNPGQGGYEQYF. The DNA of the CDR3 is TGTGCCTGGAATCCGGGACAGGGTGGCTACGAGCAGTACTTC.

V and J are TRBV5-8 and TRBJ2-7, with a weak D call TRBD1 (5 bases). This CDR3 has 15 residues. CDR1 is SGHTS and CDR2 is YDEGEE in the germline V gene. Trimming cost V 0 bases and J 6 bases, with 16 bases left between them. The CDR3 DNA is TGTGCCAGCAGCTTGGTAGGGGCCGGCCCCCTCGAGCAGTACTTC. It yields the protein CASSLVGAGPLEQYF.

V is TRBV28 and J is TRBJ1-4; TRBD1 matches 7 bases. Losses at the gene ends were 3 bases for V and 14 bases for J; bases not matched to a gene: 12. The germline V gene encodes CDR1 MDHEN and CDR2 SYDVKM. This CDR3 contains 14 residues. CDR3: CASSLNTGAEGLFF. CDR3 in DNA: TGTGCCAGCAGTTTGAACACAGGGGCCGAAGGGCTGTTTTTT.

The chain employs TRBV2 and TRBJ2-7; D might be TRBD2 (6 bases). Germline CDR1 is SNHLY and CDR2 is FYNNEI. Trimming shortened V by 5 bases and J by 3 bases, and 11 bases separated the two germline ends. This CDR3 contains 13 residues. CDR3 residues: CASSSGRGYEQYF. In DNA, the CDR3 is TGTGCCAGCAGTTCCGGGAGAGGCTACGAGCAGTACTTC.

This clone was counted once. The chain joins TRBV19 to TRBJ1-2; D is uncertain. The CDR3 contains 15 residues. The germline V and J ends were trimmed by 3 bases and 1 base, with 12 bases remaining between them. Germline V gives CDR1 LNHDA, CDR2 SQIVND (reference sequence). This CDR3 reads CASSIFSDLNYGYTF. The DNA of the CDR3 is TGTGCCAGTAGTATCTTTAGCGATCTTAACTATGGCTACACCTTC.

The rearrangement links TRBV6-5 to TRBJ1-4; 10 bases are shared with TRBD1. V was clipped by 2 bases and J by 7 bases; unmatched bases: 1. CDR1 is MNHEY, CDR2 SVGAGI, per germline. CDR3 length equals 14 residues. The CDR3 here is CASSYGTGVEKLFF. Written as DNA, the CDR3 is TGTGCCAGCAGTTACGGGACAGGGGTTGAAAAACTGTTTTTT.

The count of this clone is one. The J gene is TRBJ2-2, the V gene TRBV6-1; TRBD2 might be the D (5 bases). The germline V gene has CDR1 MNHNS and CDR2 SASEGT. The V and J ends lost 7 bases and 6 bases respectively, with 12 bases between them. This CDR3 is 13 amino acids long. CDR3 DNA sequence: TGTGCCAGCAACGGGGAAGGTGCCGGGGAGCTGTTTTTT. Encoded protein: CASNGEGAGELFF.